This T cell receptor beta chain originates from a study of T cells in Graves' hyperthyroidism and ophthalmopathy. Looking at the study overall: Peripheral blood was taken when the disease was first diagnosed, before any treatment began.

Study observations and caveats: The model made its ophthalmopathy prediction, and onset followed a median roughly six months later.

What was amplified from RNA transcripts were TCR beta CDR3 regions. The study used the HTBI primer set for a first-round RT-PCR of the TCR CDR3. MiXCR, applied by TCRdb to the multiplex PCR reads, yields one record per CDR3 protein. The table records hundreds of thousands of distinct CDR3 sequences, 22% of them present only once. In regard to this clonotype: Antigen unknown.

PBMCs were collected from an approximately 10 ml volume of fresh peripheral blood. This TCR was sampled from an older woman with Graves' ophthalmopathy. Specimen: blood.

The CDR3 region is CATSDHRDRGLWTEAFF. CDR3 DNA sequence: TGTGCCACCAGTGATCACCGGGACAGGGGGCTTTGGACTGAAGCTTTCTTT. This chain uses TRBV24-1 with TRBJ1-1; 12 bases are shared with TRBD1. This CDR3 comprises 17 residues. The germline gives CDR1 KGHDR, CDR2 SFDVKD. V was clipped by 3 bases and J by 5 bases; unmatched bases: 9.